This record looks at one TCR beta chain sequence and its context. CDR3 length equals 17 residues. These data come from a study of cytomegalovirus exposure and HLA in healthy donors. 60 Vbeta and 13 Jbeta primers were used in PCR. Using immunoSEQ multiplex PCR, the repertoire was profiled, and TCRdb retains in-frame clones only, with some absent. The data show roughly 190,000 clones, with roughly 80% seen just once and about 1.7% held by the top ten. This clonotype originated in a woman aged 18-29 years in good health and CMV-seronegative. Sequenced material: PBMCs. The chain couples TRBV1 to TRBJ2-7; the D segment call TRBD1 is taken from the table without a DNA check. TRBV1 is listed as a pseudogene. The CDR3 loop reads CTSIPPSPTPQVPEQYF. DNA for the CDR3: TGCACCAGCATCCCCCCCTCACCGACACCGCAAGTGCCCGAGCAGTACTTC.